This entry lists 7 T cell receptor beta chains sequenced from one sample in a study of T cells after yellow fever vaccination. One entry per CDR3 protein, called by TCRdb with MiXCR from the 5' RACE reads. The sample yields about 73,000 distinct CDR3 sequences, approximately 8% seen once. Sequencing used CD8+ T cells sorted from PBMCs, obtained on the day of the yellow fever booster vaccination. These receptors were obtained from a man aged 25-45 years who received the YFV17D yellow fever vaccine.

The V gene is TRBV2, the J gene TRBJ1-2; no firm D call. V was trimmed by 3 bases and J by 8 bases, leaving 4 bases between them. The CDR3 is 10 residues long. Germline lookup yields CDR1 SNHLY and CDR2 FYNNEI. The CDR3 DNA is TGTGCCAGCAGTGATGGGGGCTACACCTTC. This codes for CASSDGGYTF. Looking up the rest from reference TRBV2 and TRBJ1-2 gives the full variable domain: EPEVTQTPSHQVTQMGQEVILRCVPISNHLYFYWYRQILGQKVEFLVSFYNNEISEKSEIFDDQFSVERPDGSNFTLKIRSTKLEDSAMYFCASSDGGYTFGSGTRLTVV.

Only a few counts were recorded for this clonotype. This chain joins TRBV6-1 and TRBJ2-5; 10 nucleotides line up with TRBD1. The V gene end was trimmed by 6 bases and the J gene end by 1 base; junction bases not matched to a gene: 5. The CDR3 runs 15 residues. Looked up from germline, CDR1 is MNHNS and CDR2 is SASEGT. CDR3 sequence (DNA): TGTGCCAGCAGCCGGACAGGGGGAATCCAAGAGACCCAGTACTTC. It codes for CASSRTGGIQETQYF.

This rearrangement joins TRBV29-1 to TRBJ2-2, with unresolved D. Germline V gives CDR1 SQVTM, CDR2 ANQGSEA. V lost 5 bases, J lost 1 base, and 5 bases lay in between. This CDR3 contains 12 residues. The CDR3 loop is CSVTRNTGELFF. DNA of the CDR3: TGCAGCGTTACGCGGAACACCGGGGAGCTGTTTTTT.

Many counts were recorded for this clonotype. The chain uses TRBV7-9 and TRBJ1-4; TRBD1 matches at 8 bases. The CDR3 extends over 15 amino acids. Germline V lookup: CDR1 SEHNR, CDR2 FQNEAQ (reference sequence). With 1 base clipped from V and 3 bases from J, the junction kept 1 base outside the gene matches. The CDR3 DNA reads TGTGCCAGCAGCTTAGACAGGGGGTCTAATGAAAAACTGTTTTTT. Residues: CASSLDRGSNEKLFF.

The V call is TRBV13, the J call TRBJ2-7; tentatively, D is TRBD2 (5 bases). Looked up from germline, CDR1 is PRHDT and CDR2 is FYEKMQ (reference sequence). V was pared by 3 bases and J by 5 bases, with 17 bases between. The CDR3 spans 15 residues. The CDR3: CASSFTSGYEDEQYF. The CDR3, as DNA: TGTGCCAGCAGCTTTACGTCGGGGTACGAGGACGAGCAGTACTTC.

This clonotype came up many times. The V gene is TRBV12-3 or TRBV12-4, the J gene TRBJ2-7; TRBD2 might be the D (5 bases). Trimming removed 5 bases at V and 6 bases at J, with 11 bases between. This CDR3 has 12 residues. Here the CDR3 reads CASSLDGIEQYF. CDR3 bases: TGTGCCAGCAGTCTGGACGGGATCGAGCAGTACTTC.

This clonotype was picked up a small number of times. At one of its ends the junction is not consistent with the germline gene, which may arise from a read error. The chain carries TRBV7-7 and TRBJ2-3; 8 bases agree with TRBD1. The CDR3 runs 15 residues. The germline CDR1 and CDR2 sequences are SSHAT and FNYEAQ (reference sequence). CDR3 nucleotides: TGTGCTAGCAGCCCAGGGGGCGCGAGCACAGATACGCAGTATTTT. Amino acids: CASSPGGASTDTQYF.